Presented here are 24 T cell receptor beta chains from one specimen sequenced in a study of blood T cell repertoires in COVID-19. Sequencing used immunoSEQ multiplex PCR; TCRdb keeps in-frame clones, though not all of them. The sample has 180,000 or so clones, more than 75% seen once. Sequencing input: peripheral blood. These receptors originate from a woman between 45 and 60 years old with active or convalescent COVID-19.

V is TRBV6-5 and J is TRBJ2-7; D is ambiguous. The germline gives CDR1 MNHEY, CDR2 SVGAGI. The CDR3 sequence is 14 residues long. The V end was cut by 5 bases, the J end by 2 bases, with 13 bases between. The CDR3 DNA reads TGTGCCAGCAGTCCGCGGCGAGCGACCTACGAGCAGTACTTC. Translation gives CASSPRRATYEQYF.

J is TRBJ1-1 and V is TRBV6-2 or TRBV6-3; TRBD1 aligns across 8 bases. J gave up 1 base and V 5 bases, and 9 bases lay outside the gene matches. CDR3 length: 16 amino acids. From germline, CDR1 is MNHEY and CDR2 SVGEGT. The chain's CDR3 is CASSDNLGTGNTEAFF. CDR3 DNA: TGTGCCAGCAGTGACAACCTAGGGACAGGGAACACTGAAGCTTTCTTT.

The V and J genes are TRBV29-1 and TRBJ2-7, with a weak D call TRBD1 (5 bases). The V gene lost 4 bases and the J gene lost 7 bases, with 11 bases spanning the gap. Germline values: CDR1 SQVTM, CDR2 ANQGSEA. The CDR3 length is 11 residues. This CDR3 is CSVGSSGEQYF. CDR3 sequence (DNA): TGCAGCGTTGGATCATCAGGGGAGCAGTACTTC.

The CDR3 nucleotides are TGCAGTGCTAGTCCCGACAGTTATAGCAATCAGCCCCAGCATTTT. This encodes CSASPDSYSNQPQHF. This chain uses TRBV20-1 with TRBJ1-5; D possibly corresponds to TRBD1 (5 bases). The V gene's germline CDR1 is DFQATT and CDR2 SNEGSKA (reference sequence). V lost 3 bases and J lost 0, with 12 bases in between. The CDR3 covers 15 residues.

The rearrangement links TRBV6-5 to TRBJ2-3; 10 bases align to TRBD1. The CDR3 is 16 amino acids. Trimming at V came to 4 bases and at J to 4 bases, leaving 8 bases not matched to a gene. Germline V gives CDR1 MNHEY, CDR2 SVGAGI. CDR3 DNA: TGTGCCAGCAGTTTCCTGGGACAGGGGCTCCCAGATACGCAGTATTTT. Protein: CASSFLGQGLPDTQYF.

The genes are TRBV5-1 and TRBJ2-1; 11 nucleotides line up with TRBD2. Germline lookup yields CDR1 SGHRS and CDR2 YFSETQ. The CDR3 is 14 residues long. Trimming took 2 bases from V and 5 from J; bases not matched to a gene: 0. CDR3 sequence: CASSFSGGDNEQFF. The CDR3 bases are TGCGCCAGCAGCTTTAGCGGGGGGGACAATGAGCAGTTCTTC.

A note on this clone: Other DNA sequences in the sample encode the same CDR3. The chain joins TRBV7-2 to TRBJ2-3; 11 bases agree with TRBD2. Germline V gives CDR1 SGHTA, CDR2 FQGNSA. The ends lost 2 bases at V and 4 bases at J; junction bases unmatched: 2. This CDR3 has 15 amino acids. CDR3 protein: CASSLTSGGSDTQYF. The CDR3 nucleotides are TGTGCCAGCAGCTTAACTAGCGGGGGCTCAGATACGCAGTATTTT.

The sample holds a few counts of this clone. The chain joins TRBV19 to TRBJ2-7; 12 bases agree with TRBD2. CDR3 length: 15 amino acids. CDR1 is LNHDA, CDR2 SQIVND, per germline (reference sequence). V trimming: 5 bases; J trimming: 3 bases; junction bases outside the gene matches: 5. The CDR3 DNA reads TGTGCCAGTAGTCCTCTAGCGGGGGGGCTCTACGAGCAGTACTTC. Protein: CASSPLAGGLYEQYF.

V gene TRBV10-3 combines with J gene TRBJ1-2; 7 nucleotides align to TRBD1. V dropped 2 bases and J dropped 7; count of bases not matched to a gene: 4. Germline V CDR1 and CDR2: ENHRY, SYGVKD. The CDR3 is 13 amino acids. CDR3 sequence: CAISETGESGYTF. CDR3 nucleotides: TGTGCCATCAGTGAGACAGGGGAAAGTGGCTACACCTTC.

The J gene is TRBJ2-1, the V gene TRBV3-1 (or the pseudogene TRBV3-2); the match to TRBD2 covers 11 bases. From germline, CDR1 is LGHDT and CDR2 YNNKEL (reference sequence). The length of the CDR3 is 17 residues. The V segment lost 0 bases and the J segment 4 bases; nucleotides outside the gene matches: 5. The CDR3, as DNA: TGTGCCAGCAGCCAAGATCGGGCTAGCGGGAGGTACAATGAGCAGTTCTTC. This codes for CASSQDRASGRYNEQFF.

This chain uses TRBV7-2 with TRBJ1-2, with D tentatively TRBD1 (5 bases). Trimming cost V 7 bases and J 4 bases, with 10 bases left between them. This CDR3 region has 12 residues. Germline-derived CDR1 and CDR2 are SGHTA and FQGNSA. The CDR3 bases are TGTGCCAGCAAGGACACGGTCTATGGCTACACCTTC. This translates into CASKDTVYGYTF.

The chain uses TRBV6-1 and TRBJ1-3; D is undetermined. CDR3 length: 13 residues. From germline, CDR1 is MNHNS and CDR2 SASEGT. Between the trimmed V and J ends, which lost 2 bases and 4 bases, there was a span of 6 bases. This CDR3 is CASSEWPGNTIYF. CDR3 bases: TGTGCCAGCAGTGAATGGCCAGGAAACACCATATATTTT.

The chain uses TRBV28 and TRBJ2-1; a possible D gene is TRBD1 (5 bases). V was cut by 5 bases and J by 7 bases, with 12 bases left in between. CDR1 is MDHEN, CDR2 SYDVKM, per germline. The CDR3 runs 13 residues. The DNA of the CDR3 is TGTGCCAGCAGTCGACAGCCCCAGAATGAGCAGTTCTTC. Its translation is CASSRQPQNEQFF.

This clone was seen a handful of times. The chain joins TRBV2 to TRBJ1-1; perhaps TRBD1 as D (6 bases). This CDR3 is built from 12 residues. V was clipped by 8 bases and J by 2 bases, with 9 bases between them. Germline V CDR1 and CDR2: SNHLY, FYNNEI. CDR3 nucleotide sequence: TGTGCCAGCTACAGGGTAAACACTGAAGCTTTCTTT. The encoded protein is CASYRVNTEAFF.

The chain uses TRBV21-1 and TRBJ2-7; the tabulated D call, TRBD1, remains unverified against the DNA. TRBV21-1 counts as a pseudogene. The CDR3 consists of 14 residues. CDR3 loop: CASTYRGNIYEQYF. CDR3 sequence (DNA): TGTGCCAGCACCTACAGGGGGAACATTTACGAGCAGTACTTC.

The chain uses TRBV3-1 (or the pseudogene TRBV3-2) and TRBJ1-6; D gene uncertain. V shed 1 base and J shed 7 bases, with 11 bases lying between them. Germline lookup yields CDR1 LGHDT and CDR2 YNNKEL (reference sequence). This CDR3 spans 15 amino acids. CDR3 DNA: TGTGCCAGCAGCCAAGCAGGCCTTAAGAATTCACCCCTCCACTTT. Translated: CASSQAGLKNSPLHF.

The V and J genes are TRBV5-1 and TRBJ2-7, with D possibly matching TRBD1 (5 bases). V gave up 0 bases and J gave up 2 bases, with 9 bases separating them. Germline CDR1 and CDR2: SGHRS and YFSETQ. The CDR3 contains 14 residues. CDR3 coding DNA: TGCGCCAGCAGCTTGGGGACACCGGCCTACGAGCAGTACTTC. This translates into CASSLGTPAYEQYF.

The gene calls are TRBV18 and TRBJ1-1, with D tentatively TRBD1 (5 bases). CDR1 and CDR2 from the germline V gene are KGHSH and LQKENI. The V end lost 0 bases, the J end lost 5 bases, and 10 bases lay between the germline ends. This CDR3 is built from 14 residues. For the CDR3, the DNA is TGTGCCAGCTCACCACCGATCGGGGGGACTGAAGCTTTCTTT. Encoded protein: CASSPPIGGTEAFF. The full variable domain, its missing parts supplied by reference TRBV18 and TRBJ1-1, is NAGVMQNPRHLVRRRGQEARLRCSPMKGHSHVYWYRQLPEEGLKFMVYLQKENIIDESGMPKERFSAEFPKEGPSILRIQQVVRGDSAAYFCASSPPIGGTEAFFGQGTRLTVV.

The chain employs TRBV3-1 (or the pseudogene TRBV3-2) and TRBJ1-1; D gene unclear. The CDR3 extends over 14 amino acids. Germline assignment: CDR1 LGHDT and CDR2 YNNKEL (reference sequence). V gave up 2 bases and J gave up 1 base, with 8 bases separating them. CDR3 amino acids: CASSQRERNTEAFF. The CDR3, as DNA: TGTGCCAGCAGCCAAAGGGAGAGGAACACTGAAGCTTTCTTT.

The rearrangement links TRBV19 to TRBJ1-2, with a tentative D call TRBD1 (6 bases). Trimming removed 5 bases from V and 0 bases from J, with 16 bases in between. The CDR3 totals 16 residues. Germline V CDR1 and CDR2: LNHDA, SQIVND (reference sequence). For the CDR3, the DNA is TGTGCCAGTAGTCCAAACAGACAGGTCCCTAACTATGGCTACACCTTC. It translates to CASSPNRQVPNYGYTF.

The J gene is TRBJ1-5, the V gene TRBV9, with 7 bases aligning to TRBD1. The CDR3 runs to 15 residues. V lost 4 bases to trimming and J lost 5 bases; unmatched junction nucleotides: 9. Germline assignment: CDR1 SGDLS and CDR2 YYNGEE. This CDR3 reads CASSLTGENYQPQHF. The CDR3 DNA follows: TGTGCCAGCAGCCTAACAGGGGAAAATTATCAGCCCCAGCATTTT. The full variable domain, rest sourced from reference TRBV9 and TRBJ1-5, is DSGVTQTPKHLITATGQRVTLRCSPRSGDLSVYWYQQSLDQGLQFLIQYYNGEERAKGNILERFSAQQFPDLHSELNLSSLELGDSALYFCASSLTGENYQPQHFGDGTRLSIL.

About this clone itself: Other nucleotide sequences in the sample specify the same CDR3. This sequence joins TRBV27 and TRBJ2-1; TRBD2 matches 9 bases. The V segment lost 5 bases and the J segment 1 base; nucleotides outside the gene matches: 3. From germline, CDR1 is MNHEY and CDR2 SMNVEV (reference sequence). This CDR3 comprises 15 residues. The CDR3 coding sequence is TGTGCCAGCAGTCCTCTAGCGGGGTCCTACAATGAGCAGTTCTTC. Its translation is CASSPLAGSYNEQFF.

The chain combines TRBV6-6 with TRBJ2-1; a weak D match, TRBD2 (7 bases). CDR1 is MNHNY, CDR2 SVGAGI, per germline (reference sequence). Trimming removed 5 bases from V and 10 bases from J, with 18 bases in between. This CDR3 comprises 14 residues. Here the CDR3 DNA reads TGTGCCAGCAGTACGGGGGGCAGGGTGGGCGAGCAGTTCTTC. Residues: CASSTGGRVGEQFF.

The CDR3 sequence is CASRLAITGTQYF. In nucleotides, the CDR3 is TGTGCCAGCAGACTAGCTATTACGGGTACGCAGTATTTT. V usage is TRBV3-1 (or the pseudogene TRBV3-2) and J usage is TRBJ2-3, with D maybe TRBD2 (6 bases). There are 13 residues in the CDR3. The germline gives CDR1 LGHDT, CDR2 YNNKEL (reference sequence). V was shortened by 6 bases and J by 8 bases, with 15 bases between the two germline ends.